The clone carrying this TCR beta chain was picked up a small number of times. What it binds is unknown. Using RNA transcripts as the source, TCR beta CDR3 regions were amplified. Researchers ran a first-round RT-PCR on the TCR CDR3 using the HTBI primer set. Via MiXCR, TCRdb re-called the multiplex PCR reads, giving one row per CDR3 protein. This table holds around 800,000 distinct CDR3 sequences, 38% found once. The data originate from a study of T cells in Graves' hyperthyroidism and ophthalmopathy. Study observations and caveats: Model output signaled ophthalmopathy a median roughly 6 months ahead of onset.

Germline loops: CDR1 LNHDA, CDR2 SQIVND (reference sequence). V dropped 2 bases and J dropped 6 bases, with 5 bases sitting between them. The CDR3 contains 11 residues. The origin of this receptor is a young man with Graves' hyperthyroidism. The sequenced sample consisted of blood. V gene TRBV19 combines with J gene TRBJ2-7; D perhaps matches TRBD2 (5 bases). Here the CDR3 reads CASSISGEQYF. CDR3 nucleotides: TGTGCCAGTAGTATAAGCGGCGAGCAGTACTTC.